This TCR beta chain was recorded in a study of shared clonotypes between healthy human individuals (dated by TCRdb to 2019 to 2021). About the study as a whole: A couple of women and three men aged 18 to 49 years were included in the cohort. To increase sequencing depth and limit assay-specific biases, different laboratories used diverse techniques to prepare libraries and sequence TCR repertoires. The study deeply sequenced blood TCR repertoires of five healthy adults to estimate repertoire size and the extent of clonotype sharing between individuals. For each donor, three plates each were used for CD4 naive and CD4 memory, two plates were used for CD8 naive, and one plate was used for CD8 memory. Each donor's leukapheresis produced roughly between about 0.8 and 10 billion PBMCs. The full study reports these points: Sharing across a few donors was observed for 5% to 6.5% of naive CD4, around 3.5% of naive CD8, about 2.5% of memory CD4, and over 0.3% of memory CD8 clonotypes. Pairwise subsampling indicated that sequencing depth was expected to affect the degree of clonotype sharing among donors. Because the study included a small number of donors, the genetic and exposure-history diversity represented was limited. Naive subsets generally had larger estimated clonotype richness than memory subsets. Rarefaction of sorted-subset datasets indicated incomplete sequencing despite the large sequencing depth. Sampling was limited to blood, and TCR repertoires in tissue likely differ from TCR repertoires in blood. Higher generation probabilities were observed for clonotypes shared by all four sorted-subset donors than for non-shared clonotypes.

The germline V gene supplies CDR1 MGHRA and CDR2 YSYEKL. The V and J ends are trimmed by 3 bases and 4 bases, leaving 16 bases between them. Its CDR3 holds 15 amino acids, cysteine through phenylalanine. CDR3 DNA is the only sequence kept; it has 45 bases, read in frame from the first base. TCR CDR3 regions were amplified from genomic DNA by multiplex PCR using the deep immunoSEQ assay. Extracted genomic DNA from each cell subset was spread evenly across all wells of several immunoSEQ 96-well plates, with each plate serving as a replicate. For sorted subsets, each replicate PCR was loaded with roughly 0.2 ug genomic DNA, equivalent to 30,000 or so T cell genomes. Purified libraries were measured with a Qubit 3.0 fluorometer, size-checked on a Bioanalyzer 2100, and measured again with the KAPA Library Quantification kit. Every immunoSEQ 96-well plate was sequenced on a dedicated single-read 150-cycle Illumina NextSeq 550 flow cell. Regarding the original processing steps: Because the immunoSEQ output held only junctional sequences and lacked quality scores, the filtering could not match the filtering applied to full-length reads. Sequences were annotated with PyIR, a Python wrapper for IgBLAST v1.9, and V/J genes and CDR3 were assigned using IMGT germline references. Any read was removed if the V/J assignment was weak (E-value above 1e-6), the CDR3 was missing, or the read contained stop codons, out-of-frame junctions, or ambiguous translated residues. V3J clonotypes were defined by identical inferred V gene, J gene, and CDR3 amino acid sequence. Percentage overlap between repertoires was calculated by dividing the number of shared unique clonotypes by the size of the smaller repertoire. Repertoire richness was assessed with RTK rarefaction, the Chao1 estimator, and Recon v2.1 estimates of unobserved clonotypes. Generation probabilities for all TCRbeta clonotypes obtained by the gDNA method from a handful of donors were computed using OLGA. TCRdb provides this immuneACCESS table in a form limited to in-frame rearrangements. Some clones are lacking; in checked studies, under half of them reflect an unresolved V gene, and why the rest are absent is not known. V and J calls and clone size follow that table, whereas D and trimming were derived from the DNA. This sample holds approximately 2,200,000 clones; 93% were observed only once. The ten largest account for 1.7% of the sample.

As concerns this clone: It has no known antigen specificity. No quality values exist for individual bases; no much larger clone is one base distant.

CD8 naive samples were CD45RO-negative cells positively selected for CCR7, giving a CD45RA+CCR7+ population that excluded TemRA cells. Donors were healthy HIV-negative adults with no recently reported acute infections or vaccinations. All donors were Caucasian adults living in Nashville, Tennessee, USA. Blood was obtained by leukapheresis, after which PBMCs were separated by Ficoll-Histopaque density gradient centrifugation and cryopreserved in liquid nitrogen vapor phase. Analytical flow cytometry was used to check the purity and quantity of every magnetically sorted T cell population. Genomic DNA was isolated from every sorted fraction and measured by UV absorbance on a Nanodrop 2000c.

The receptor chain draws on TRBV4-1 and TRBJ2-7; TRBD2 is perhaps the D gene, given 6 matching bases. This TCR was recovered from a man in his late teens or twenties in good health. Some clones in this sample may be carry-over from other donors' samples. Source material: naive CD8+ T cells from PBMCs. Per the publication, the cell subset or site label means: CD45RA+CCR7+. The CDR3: CASSHSGSGVYEQYF. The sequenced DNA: TGCGCCAGCAGCCATTCCGGGAGTGGCGTTTACGAGCAGTACTTC.